This T cell receptor (beta chain) is drawn from a study of technical replicates of blood from several donors. The data were produced by immunoSEQ multiplex PCR, yet TCRdb's version contains in-frame clones alone and is incomplete. The sample records about 83,000 clones, just over 90% being singletons. V gave up 3 bases and J gave up 6 bases, with 19 bases separating them. The CDR3 loop spans 15 amino acids. Germline CDR1 and CDR2: SGHRS and YFSETQ. Sequenced sample: T cells isolated from PBMCs. The rearrangement joins TRBV5-1 to TRBJ2-7; weak D call: TRBD2 (7 bases). This TCR was recovered from a human donor in good health. CDR3 sequence reads: CASSSGGSNFGEQYF. The CDR3 region has the DNA TGCGCCAGCAGCTCGGGGGGCAGCAATTTTGGCGAGCAGTACTTC.